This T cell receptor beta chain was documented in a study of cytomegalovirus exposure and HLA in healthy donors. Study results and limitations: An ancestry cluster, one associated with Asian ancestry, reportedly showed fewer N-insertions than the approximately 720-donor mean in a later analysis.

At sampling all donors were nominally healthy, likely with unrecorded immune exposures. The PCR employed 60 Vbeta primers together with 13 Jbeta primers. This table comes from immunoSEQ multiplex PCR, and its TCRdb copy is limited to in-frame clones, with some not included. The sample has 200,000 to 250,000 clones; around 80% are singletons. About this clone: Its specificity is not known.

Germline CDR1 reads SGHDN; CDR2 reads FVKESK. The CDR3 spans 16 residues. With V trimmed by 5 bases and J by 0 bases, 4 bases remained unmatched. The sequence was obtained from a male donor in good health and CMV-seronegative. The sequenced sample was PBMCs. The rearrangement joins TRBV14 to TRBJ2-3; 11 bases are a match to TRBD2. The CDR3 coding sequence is TGTGCCAGCAGCTTCCGGACTAGCGGGAGCACAGATACGCAGTATTTT. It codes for CASSFRTSGSTDTQYF.